This TCR beta chain was profiled in a study of blood T cell repertoires in COVID-19. Study information: PBMCs, B-cell-depleted T cells, or T cells provided the cDNA or gDNA that made up the material.

The study assigned cohorts using participant-reported clinical history. Each exposed participant met a COVID-19 case in the 2 weeks preceding study entry. Only in-frame clones appear in the TCRdb table, and some are missing; sequencing was by immunoSEQ multiplex PCR. The data hold some 190,000 clones, with 70% to 80% observed a single time. The sequencing sample was made of PBMCs or T cells enriched from blood (not recorded which). The origin of this receptor is a man aged 60-69 years who had been exposed to COVID-19.

The CDR3 nucleotides read TGTGCCAGCAGCCTGACAGTGAACACTGAAGCTTTCTTT. Encoded protein: CASSLTVNTEAFF. The J gene is TRBJ1-1, the V gene TRBV16; D is possibly TRBD1 (5 bases). This CDR3 contains 13 residues. Germline values: CDR1 KGHSY, CDR2 FQNENV. Trimming removed 4 bases from V and 0 bases from J, with 6 bases in between.